These 4 T cell receptor beta chains were sequenced from one sample in a study of CD8 T cells in ankylosing spondylitis. No antigen has been assigned to these receptors. In TCRdb, the 5' RACE reads were re-called with MiXCR into one record per CDR3 protein. The sample has about 840,000 distinct CDR3 sequences, roughly 12% seen once; the top ten hold 0.51%. Overall study results and limits: There was a TCR beta motif, made of roughly eight highly homologous variants, that appeared characteristic of ankylosing spondylitis blood.

Material: blood, either unsorted or a sorted T cell fraction (not recorded which). The receptors here all came from a male donor with ankylosing spondylitis.

This clonotype was seen only a few times. The chain links TRBV27 to TRBJ1-2; D remains unclear. Germline-derived CDR1 and CDR2 are MNHEY and SMNVEV (reference sequence). This CDR3 contains 14 residues. V was pared by 5 bases and J by 6 bases, with 16 bases between. CDR3 sequence reads: CASSPITILDGYTF. CDR3 nucleotide sequence: TGTGCCAGCAGTCCGATTACTATTCTGGATGGCTACACCTTC.

The chain uses TRBV7-2 and TRBJ1-6, with 7 bases aligning to TRBD1. CDR1 is SGHTA, CDR2 FQGNSA, per germline. The CDR3 has 17 residues. V lost 5 bases, J lost 7 bases, and 14 bases stayed unmatched. The CDR3 here is CASSQTYPGGRNSPLHF. The CDR3 DNA reads TGTGCCAGCAGCCAAACCTATCCAGGGGGTCGAAATTCACCCCTCCACTTT.

This clonotype has only a few counts. The chain uses TRBV7-2 and TRBJ2-1; D unresolved. Germline CDR1 SGHTA, CDR2 FQGNSA. The CDR3 totals 16 residues. V lost 1 base and J 1 base, leaving 11 bases between the germline ends. This chain's CDR3 is CASSLGSTTSYNEQFF. The CDR3 DNA follows: TGTGCCAGCAGCTTAGGTTCGACCACGTCCTACAATGAGCAGTTCTTC.

Many counts were recorded for this clonotype. The chain has TRBV20-1 and TRBJ1-2; no clear D gene. Per the germline V gene, CDR1 is DFQATT and CDR2 is SNEGSKA (reference sequence). CDR3 size: 12 residues. Trimming removed 6 bases at V and 8 bases at J, with 16 bases between. CDR3 nucleotides: TGCAGTGCCCCCCCCTATGACCGGGGCTACACCTTC. Amino acids: CSAPPYDRGYTF.